These 22 T cell receptor beta chains originate from one sample sequenced in a study of cytomegalovirus exposure and HLA in healthy donors. Researchers ran the PCR with 60 Vbeta and 13 Jbeta primers. Assay: immunoSEQ multiplex PCR; the TCRdb copy retains only in-frame clones and omits some. The sample consists of about 120,000 clones, 80% of them appearing once. The sequenced sample consisted of PBMCs. Receptors were obtained from a female donor in good health and CMV-seronegative.

The chain links TRBV10-3 to TRBJ2-1, with TRBD1 identical over 8 bases. With 3 bases clipped from V and 8 bases from J, the junction kept 6 bases outside the gene matches. CDR1 is ENHRY, CDR2 SYGVKD, per germline. The CDR3 spans 14 residues. The CDR3 spells CAISDPGQVDEQFF. CDR3 in DNA: TGTGCCATCAGTGATCCGGGACAGGTAGATGAGCAGTTCTTC.

The rearrangement joins TRBV28 to TRBJ2-6; 7 bases map to TRBD1. This CDR3 spans 15 amino acids. V dropped 4 bases and J dropped 0; count of bases not matched to a gene: 0. Germline CDR1 reads MDHEN; CDR2 reads SYDVKM. CDR3 loop: CASSWTGSGANVLTF. CDR3 nucleotide sequence: TGTGCCAGCAGTTGGACAGGCTCTGGGGCCAACGTCCTGACTTTC.

A remark on this clone: A read error may account for a junction end that differs from germline. V gene TRBV27 combines with J gene TRBJ2-6; the match to TRBD2 covers 7 bases. Germline loops: CDR1 MNHEY, CDR2 SMNVEV (reference sequence). The CDR3 loop spans 16 amino acids. The CDR3 region has the DNA TGTGCCAGCAGGAGCGGGGTCTTCTCTGGGGCCAACGGCCTGACTTTC. This codes for CASRSGVFSGANGLTF.

V gene TRBV4-1 combines with J gene TRBJ1-4; D unresolved. CDR1 MGHRA and CDR2 YSYEKL come from the germline V gene. V was clipped by 0 bases and J by 4 bases, with 9 bases between them. The CDR3 has 15 amino acids. The CDR3 DNA is TGCGCCAGCAGCCAAGACCCGAGGTTTAATGAAAAACTGTTTTTT. Amino acids: CASSQDPRFNEKLFF.

This chain joins TRBV2 and TRBJ1-4, with 9 bases fitting TRBD1. Germline V gives CDR1 SNHLY, CDR2 FYNNEI. The CDR3 covers 15 residues. J lost 7 bases, V lost 5 bases, and 8 bases had no gene match. The CDR3 sequence: CASSLQGALGEKLFF. CDR3 coding DNA: TGTGCCAGCAGTCTACAGGGGGCTCTGGGTGAAAAACTGTTTTTT.

The V gene is TRBV19, the J gene TRBJ1-1, with 7 bases aligning to TRBD1. CDR1 LNHDA and CDR2 SQIVND come from the germline V gene (reference sequence). The CDR3 contains 16 residues. V shed 5 bases, J shed 5 bases, and the junction held 14 bases outside the gene matches. CDR3 sequence reads: CASSSPSDRRSTEAFF. CDR3 bases: TGTGCCAGTAGTTCCCCCTCGGACAGGCGGAGTACTGAAGCTTTCTTT.

Comments on this clone: The junction departs from the called germline gene at one end, perhaps through a read error. V usage is TRBV6-5 and J usage is TRBJ1-2, with D perhaps matching TRBD1 (5 bases). The CDR3 is made up of 14 amino acids. Germline V gene sequence: CDR1 MNHEY, CDR2 SVGAGI. The CDR3 sequence is CASSYSQGYYGYTF. The CDR3, as DNA: TGTGCCAGCAGTTACTCCCAGGGCTACTACGGCTACACCTTC.

The chain links TRBV27 to TRBJ1-5; possibly TRBD1 for D (5 bases). Germline assignment: CDR1 MNHEY and CDR2 SMNVEV (reference sequence). V shed 3 bases and J shed 6 bases, with 12 bases lying between them. This CDR3 has 14 amino acids. The CDR3 loop is CASSFAGIGQPQHF. DNA of the CDR3: TGTGCCAGCAGTTTTGCAGGGATAGGTCAGCCCCAGCATTTT.

This sequence joins TRBV6-1 and TRBJ2-3; D is unresolved. The ends were cut back, 7 bases at V and 4 bases at J, with 6 bases in the middle. CDR1 and CDR2 (germline): MNHNS, SASEGT. The CDR3 is 11 residues long. The CDR3 nucleotides are TGTGCCAGCATGAGAGCAGATACGCAGTATTTT. Protein: CASMRADTQYF.

This sequence joins TRBV7-8 and TRBJ1-1; D uncertain. The CDR3 totals 15 residues. Germline loops: CDR1 SGHVS, CDR2 FQNEAQ. V was trimmed by 1 base and J by 0 bases, leaving 9 bases between them. CDR3 residues: CASSLDRSLNTEAFF. For the CDR3, the DNA is TGTGCCAGCAGCTTAGATAGGAGCCTGAACACTGAAGCTTTCTTT.

In its sample, this clone was seen once. The chain carries TRBV13 and TRBJ2-7, with 11 bases fitting TRBD2. CDR3 length: 14 residues. The V gene end was trimmed by 5 bases and the J gene end by 1 base; junction bases not matched to a gene: 1. Germline V gives CDR1 PRHDT, CDR2 FYEKMQ (reference sequence). In nucleotides, the CDR3 is TGTGCCAGCAGCCGGACTAGCGGGTCCTACGAGCAGTACTTC. Its translation: CASSRTSGSYEQYF.

The chain employs TRBV19 and TRBJ2-7; 7 nucleotides line up with TRBD1. J was trimmed by 2 bases and V by 4 bases; bases with no gene match: 5. The CDR3 has 14 amino acids. CDR1 and CDR2 from the germline V gene are LNHDA and SQIVND (reference sequence). CDR3 in DNA: TGTGCCAGTAGTACTCGACAGGGAACCTACGAGCAGTACTTC. This codes for CASSTRQGTYEQYF.

The CDR3 sequence is CASSPTGQGVNEQYF. For the CDR3, the DNA is TGTGCCAGCAGTCCCACCGGACAGGGGGTGAACGAGCAGTACTTC. The chain recombines TRBV27 with TRBJ2-7, with TRBD1 matching over 10 bases. The germline gives CDR1 MNHEY, CDR2 SMNVEV (reference sequence). The CDR3 consists of 15 residues. Trimming cost V 5 bases and J 5 bases; bases outside gene matches: 9.

A single count supports this clone. The V and J genes are TRBV2 and TRBJ2-1; 8 nucleotides match TRBD2. This CDR3 comprises 17 residues. The trim removed 6 bases at V and 1 base at J, leaving 11 bases unmatched. CDR1 and CDR2 from the germline V gene are SNHLY and FYNNEI. The CDR3 reads CASSPDLQRGSYNEQFF. The CDR3 DNA is TGTGCCAGCAGCCCAGATCTACAGCGGGGGTCCTACAATGAGCAGTTCTTC.

The J gene is TRBJ1-6, the V gene TRBV6-5; D may be TRBD1 (5 bases). Germline V gene lookup returns CDR1 MNHEY and CDR2 SVGAGI. This CDR3 is built from 15 residues. The V and J ends lost 4 bases and 3 bases respectively, with 10 bases between them. The chain's CDR3 is CASSWGRGYNSPLHF. The DNA for the CDR3 is TGTGCCAGCAGTTGGGGTAGGGGCTATAATTCACCCCTCCACTTT.

The V and J genes are TRBV5-1 and TRBJ1-1; 8 bases match TRBD1. CDR1 and CDR2 from the germline V gene are SGHRS and YFSETQ. The V segment lost 0 bases and the J segment 1 base; nucleotides outside the gene matches: 8. The CDR3 is made up of 17 amino acids. CDR3 protein: CASSLVSPGGENTEAFF. CDR3 in DNA: TGCGCCAGCAGCTTGGTATCGCCAGGGGGCGAGAACACTGAAGCTTTCTTT.

J is TRBJ1-1 and V is TRBV4-1, with unresolved D. CDR1 is MGHRA, CDR2 YSYEKL, per germline. V was shortened by 0 bases and J by 10 bases, with 12 bases between the two germline ends. This CDR3 spans 13 amino acids. Here the CDR3 reads CASSQEGDAVAFF. The CDR3 region has the DNA TGCGCCAGCAGCCAAGAGGGAGACGCGGTAGCTTTCTTT.

V gene TRBV2 combines with J gene TRBJ2-3; no clear D. CDR3 size: 14 residues. Trimming took 4 bases from V and 2 from J, leaving 10 bases between them. Per the germline V gene, CDR1 is SNHLY and CDR2 is FYNNEI. CDR3 amino acids: CASSVALSTDTQYF. The CDR3 nucleotides read TGTGCCAGCAGTGTTGCACTCTCCACAGATACGCAGTATTTT.

The V gene is TRBV14, the J gene TRBJ2-7; D remains unclear. Trimming cost V 0 bases and J 3 bases, with 9 bases left between them. The CDR3 spans 14 residues. Germline V gene data show CDR1 as SGHDN and CDR2 as FVKESK. CDR3: CASSQETGNYEQYF. The CDR3 bases are TGTGCCAGCAGCCAAGAAACGGGTAACTACGAGCAGTACTTC.

This rearrangement joins TRBV5-6 to TRBJ1-6; 10 bases fit TRBD1. There are 17 residues in the CDR3. Trimming cost V 4 bases and J 4 bases; bases outside gene matches: 8. Germline V CDR1 and CDR2: SGHDT, YYEEEE. The chain's CDR3 is CASSITTGQGYNSPLHF. In DNA, the CDR3 is TGTGCCAGCAGCATAACGACGGGACAGGGGTATAATTCACCCCTCCACTTT.

This clone was seen a single time. The V call is TRBV5-3, the J call TRBJ2-4; 7 bases map to TRBD2. TRBV5-3 counts as an open reading frame of uncertain function. This CDR3 comprises 18 residues. The ends lost 0 bases at V and 1 base at J; junction bases unmatched: 10. The CDR3 nucleotides read TGTGCCAGAAGCTTGGTGGGGGGGACCAAAGGGGCCAAAAACATTCAGTACTTC. The encoded protein is CARSLVGGTKGAKNIQYF.

This sequence joins TRBV11-2 and TRBJ2-1; no definite D call. Germline values: CDR1 SGHAT, CDR2 FQNNGV. The CDR3 totals 15 residues. Trimming stripped 1 base from V and 10 bases from J, with 17 bases between. The CDR3 region is CASSLVAGFPQEQFF. The CDR3 DNA follows: TGTGCCAGCAGCTTAGTAGCCGGTTTTCCTCAGGAGCAGTTCTTC.